This T cell receptor beta chain comes out of a study of tumor-infiltrating lymphocytes in primary liver carcinoma. Using a constant-region primer together with ProtoScript II reverse transcriptase, TCR beta cDNA was made from about 500 ng of total RNA. Library construction for TCR beta comprised three nested multiplex PCR rounds performed with slightly modified ARM-PCR. Each of the first two PCR rounds ran about 9 cycles with TRBV1-TRBV30 forward and C-beta reverse primers. Using its own MiXCR run on the multiplex PCR reads, TCRdb lists one record per CDR3 protein. The repertoire includes 35,000 to 40,000 distinct CDR3 sequences, around 80% of them detected once, and 37% sits in the top ten. In its sample, this clonotype was seen a few times. The germline gene is not matched at one end of the junction; a read error may be the cause. The tissue used was unsorted bulk material of about 19-33 mg. RNA and DNA were co-extracted from it with the AllPrep DNA/RNA mini kit.

This CDR3 is 13 amino acids long. CDR1 and CDR2 (germline): SEHNR, FQNEAQ (reference sequence). The J gene is TRBJ2-1, the V gene TRBV7-9, with a possible D match to TRBD2 (6 bases). The sequenced sample consisted of tumor-adjacent normal liver tissue. The receptor was isolated from a man aged 35 to 55 with primary liver carcinoma and hepatitis B virus infection. This CDR3 is CANSFTSQGEQFF. The DNA of the CDR3 is TGTGCCAACAGCTTCACTAGCCAAGGAGAGCAGTTCTTC.